Below are 16 T cell receptor beta chains sequenced from a single sample in a study of regulatory T cells in long-lasting Graves disease. As for time point: persistent/refractory GD, antithyroid drugs over 5 years with positive TRAb. RNA from PBMCs was the source of the TCR library. Through Arm-PCR of CDR3 regions and iRepertoire HTBI primers, TCR beta libraries were built. In TCRdb, the multiplex PCR reads were re-called with MiXCR into one record per CDR3 protein. Of a few hundred thousand distinct CDR3 sequences in the sample, roughly 24% are singletons; the top ten hold less than 30%. Sequenced material: peripheral blood mononuclear cells (PBMCs), taken when the disease was refractory, from a patient treated with antithyroid drugs. Receptors were obtained from a woman aged 40 to 50 with Graves disease.

The J gene is TRBJ2-4, the V gene TRBV18; no clear D gene. The CDR3 runs to 17 residues. Trimming shortened V by 3 bases and J by 2 bases, and 17 bases separated the two germline ends. Germline assignment: CDR1 KGHSH and CDR2 LQKENI. The CDR3 DNA follows: TGTGCCAGCTCACCCAGCGCCCTGAGGAGTACCAAAAACATTCAGTACTTC. It encodes CASSPSALRSTKNIQYF.

The V gene is TRBV12-5, the J gene TRBJ2-5; D might be TRBD2 (5 bases). The V end was cut by 7 bases, the J end by 7 bases, with 16 bases between. This CDR3 comprises 13 residues. Germline V gives CDR1 LGHNT, CDR2 FRNRAP. CDR3 amino acids: CASALDRTGTQYF. The CDR3 nucleotides are TGTGCTAGTGCCCTGGACCGGACTGGGACCCAGTACTTC.

The rearrangement uses TRBV7-6 and TRBJ2-3; D is unresolved. The CDR3 runs 14 residues. CDR1 and CDR2 from the germline V gene are SGHVS and FNYEAQ. Trimming stripped 4 bases from V and 3 bases from J, with 11 bases between. CDR3 bases: TGTGCCAGCAGCTCCTCGGTGGGGACAGATACGCAGTATTTT. Protein product: CASSSSVGTDTQYF.

The rearrangement joins TRBV19 to TRBJ1-5, with unresolved D. The CDR3 totals 15 residues. Between the trimmed V and J ends, which lost 3 bases and 1 base, there was a span of 10 bases. Germline assignment: CDR1 LNHDA and CDR2 SQIVND (reference sequence). CDR3 loop: CASSMWVLSNQPQHF. The CDR3 DNA is TGTGCCAGTAGTATGTGGGTGTTGAGCAATCAGCCCCAGCATTTT. Full variable domain (rest looked up from reference TRBV19 and TRBJ1-5): DGGITQSPKYLFRKEGQNVTLSCEQNLNHDAMYWYRQDPGQGLRLIYYSQIVNDFQKGDIAEGYSVSREKKESFPLTVTSAQKNPTAFYLCASSMWVLSNQPQHFGDGTRLSIL.

This clonotype was counted between two and nine times. This chain joins TRBV6-5 and TRBJ1-5; 11 positions agree with TRBD1. The CDR3 runs to 19 residues. Germline CDR1 is MNHEY and CDR2 is SVGAGI. Trimming removed 2 bases from V and 0 bases from J; junction bases left unmatched: 9. In DNA form, the CDR3 reads TGTGCCAGCAGTTACGGGACAGGGGGATTTCGGGATAGCAATCAGCCCCAGCATTTT. Translation gives CASSYGTGGFRDSNQPQHF.

The CDR3 protein is CASSPPDGFNIQYF. Written as DNA, the CDR3 is TGTGCCAGCTCACCCCCCGATGGGTTCAACATTCAGTACTTC. The chain carries TRBV18 and TRBJ2-4; D call uncertain. V was pared by 3 bases and J by 7 bases, with 13 bases between. The CDR3 sequence is 14 residues long. Germline V lookup: CDR1 KGHSH, CDR2 LQKENI.

With regard to this clonotype: It may be a read error: a sequence one base away is much more abundant. V and J are TRBV6-2 or TRBV6-3 and TRBJ2-5, with a tentative D call TRBD1 (6 bases). Germline assignment: CDR1 MNHEY and CDR2 SVGEGT. The CDR3 is 15 amino acids. CDR3 nucleotide sequence: TGTGCCTGCAGTGACGGGACAACTCGAGGAGAGACCCAGTACTTC. Translated: CACSDGTTRGETQYF.

The chain employs TRBV6-2 or TRBV6-3 and TRBJ2-5; possibly TRBD1 for D (5 bases). The CDR3 is 11 amino acids. Per the germline V gene, CDR1 is MNHEY and CDR2 is SVGEGT. Trimming took off 6 bases at V and 8 bases at J, with 10 bases between the two ends. The CDR3 loop is CASRYQGTQYF. DNA of the CDR3: TGTGCCAGCAGATACCAGGGCACCCAGTACTTC.

This clonotype was seen more than once but under ten times. V gene TRBV2 combines with J gene TRBJ2-1; D remains ambiguous. Trimming left V 5 bases short and J 6 bases short, with 11 bases between. Germline CDR1 is SNHLY and CDR2 is FYNNEI. The CDR3 has 13 amino acids. The CDR3 loop reads CASSSYSVNEQFF. CDR3 coding DNA: TGTGCCAGCAGTTCTTACAGCGTCAATGAGCAGTTCTTC.

This clonotype was detected many times. The chain recombines TRBV12-3 or TRBV12-4 with TRBJ2-7; 16 nucleotides align to TRBD2. V lost 5 bases, J lost 2 bases, and 6 bases stayed unmatched. The CDR3 extends over 17 amino acids. The CDR3 coding sequence is TGTGCCAGCAGTACCCCGGGACTAGCGGGAGGGCCCTACGAGCAGTACTTC. Translated: CASSTPGLAGGPYEQYF.

This clonotype appeared many times. This chain connects TRBV12-3 or TRBV12-4 to TRBJ1-1; D call uncertain. CDR3 length: 13 residues. With 6 bases removed from V and 3 bases from J, the gap between germline ends came to 11 bases. In DNA, the CDR3 is TGTGCCAGCAGAGCCGGGGAGCACACTGAAGCTTTCTTT. This sequence encodes CASRAGEHTEAFF.

The J gene is TRBJ1-5, the V gene TRBV5-8; no clear D. Germline loops: CDR1 SGHTS, CDR2 YDEGEE. Trimming pared 2 bases from V and 3 bases from J, leaving 9 bases between. The CDR3 sequence is 14 residues long. In DNA, the CDR3 is TGTGCCAGCAGCTTTCGACAATTCAATCAGCCCCAGCATTTT. Translating gives CASSFRQFNQPQHF.

This clonotype was observed a handful of times. J is TRBJ2-7 and V is TRBV20-1; TRBD2 is a possible D gene (5 bases). This CDR3 comprises 14 residues. Germline lookup yields CDR1 DFQATT and CDR2 SNEGSKA (reference sequence). Trimming left V 7 bases short and J 5 bases short, with 21 bases between. This CDR3 reads CSGTRASRWDEQYF. CDR3 sequence (DNA): TGCAGTGGGACGCGAGCTAGCAGGTGGGACGAGCAGTACTTC.

This clonotype showed up many times. The J gene is TRBJ2-5, the V gene TRBV15; 7 nucleotides match TRBD1. After removal of 0 bases from V and 4 bases from J, the junction contained 5 bases not matched to a gene. This CDR3 is built from 15 residues. The V gene's germline CDR1 is LNHNV and CDR2 YYDKDF (reference sequence). The CDR3 is CATSRDNRGLETQYF. The CDR3, as DNA: TGTGCCACCAGCAGAGATAACAGGGGTTTAGAGACCCAGTACTTC.

This clonotype was found many times. V is TRBV2 and J is TRBJ2-5, with D tentatively TRBD2 (5 bases). Germline values: CDR1 SNHLY, CDR2 FYNNEI. Trimming removed 2 bases at V and 3 bases at J, with 7 bases between. The CDR3 extends over 13 amino acids. CDR3 DNA sequence: TGTGCCAGCAGTGAATCGGGGAAAGAGACCCAGTACTTC. Translating it yields CASSESGKETQYF.

The table lists this clonotype with many counts. The chain combines TRBV12-3 or TRBV12-4 with TRBJ2-5; TRBD2 aligns across 7 bases. The CDR3 is made up of 16 amino acids. Trimming cost V 6 bases and J 4 bases; bases outside gene matches: 14. The DNA of the CDR3 is TGTGCCAGCAGGGTCACAAAGCGGGATAACACAGAGACCCAGTACTTC. Its translation: CASRVTKRDNTETQYF.